Below, 18 T cell receptor beta chains from the same sample are listed, as sequenced in a study of regulatory T cells in long-lasting Graves disease. Time point noted: persistent/refractory GD, antithyroid drugs over 5 years with positive TRAb. With RNA extracted from PBMCs as input, the TCR library was made. Arm-PCR of CDR3 regions and iRepertoire HTBI primers were the basis on which TCR beta libraries were built. TCRdb reprocessed the multiplex PCR reads via MiXCR and lists one record per CDR3 protein. Of around 300,000 distinct CDR3 sequences in the sample, 22% were seen once. The sequences come from peripheral blood mononuclear cells (PBMCs), collected when the disease was refractory, from a patient treated with antithyroid drugs. Receptors were obtained from a female donor with Graves disease.

This clonotype was recorded a few times. A much bigger clone sits one base away, suggesting this may be a read error. This rearrangement joins TRBV28 to TRBJ2-7, with 11 bases matching TRBD2. The CDR3 has 13 residues. Germline assignment: CDR1 MDHEN and CDR2 SYDVKM. The CDR3 spells CASTSGRGYGQYF. Here the CDR3 DNA reads TGTGCCAGTACTAGCGGGAGAGGTTACGGGCAGTACTTC.

The chain combines TRBV29-1 with TRBJ2-7, with D unresolved. CDR1 and CDR2 (germline): SQVTM, ANQGSEA. This CDR3 contains 12 residues. V was shortened by 3 bases and J by 4 bases, with 10 bases between the two germline ends. CDR3 region: CSVEVQSYEQYF. CDR3 nucleotides: TGCAGCGTTGAGGTACAGTCGTACGAGCAGTACTTC.

In this sample, this clonotype turned up a few times. V gene TRBV15 combines with J gene TRBJ2-7; tentative D call: TRBD1 (6 bases). CDR3 length: 14 residues. Trimming took 2 bases from V and 5 from J, leaving 13 bases between them. Germline CDR1 LNHNV, CDR2 YYDKDF (reference sequence). The chain's CDR3 is CATSRTGWQDEQYF. CDR3 nucleotides: TGTGCCACCAGCAGAACAGGGTGGCAAGACGAGCAGTACTTC.

This clonotype was observed many times. The chain is built from TRBV6-1 and TRBJ1-5; D is uncertain. In germline, CDR1 is MNHNS, CDR2 SASEGT. The CDR3 extends over 12 amino acids. Deletions cut 3 bases from V and 1 base from J, with 1 base between. DNA of the CDR3: TGTGCCAGCAGTGAGAGCAATCAGCCCCAGCATTTT. It encodes CASSESNQPQHF.

This clonotype was found once. The chain couples TRBV6-9 to TRBJ2-2, with 11 bases identical to TRBD1. The ends lost 2 bases at V and 3 bases at J; junction bases unmatched: 2. Germline V lookup: CDR1 MNHGY, CDR2 SVAAGI. The CDR3 consists of 16 residues. The CDR3 protein is CASSYRDRGDTGELFF. In DNA form, the CDR3 reads TGTGCCAGCAGTTATAGGGACAGGGGGGACACCGGGGAGCTGTTTTTT.

The gene calls are TRBV7-9 and TRBJ2-2, with 11 bases matching TRBD1. The CDR3 has 17 amino acids. From germline, CDR1 is SEHNR and CDR2 FQNEAQ (reference sequence). After removal of 1 base from V and 5 bases from J, the junction contained 6 bases not matched to a gene. In DNA, the CDR3 is TGTGCCAGCAGCTTAGACGAAGGGACAGGGGGAACCGGGGAGCTGTTTTTT. It codes for CASSLDEGTGGTGELFF.

This clonotype was observed many times. The chain carries TRBV7-2 and TRBJ2-7; 8 positions agree with TRBD2. CDR1 and CDR2 (germline): SGHTA, FQGNSA. The V gene end was trimmed by 5 bases and the J gene end by 3 bases; junction bases not matched to a gene: 6. CDR3 size: 14 residues. The CDR3 here is CASSPQRESYEQYF. The CDR3 DNA sequence: TGTGCCAGCAGCCCCCAGCGGGAGAGCTACGAGCAGTACTTC.

This sequence joins TRBV7-9 and TRBJ2-4; 9 bases fit TRBD1. V was clipped by 4 bases and J by 11 bases; unmatched bases: 3. The CDR3 is 12 amino acids. Germline V gives CDR1 SEHNR, CDR2 FQNEAQ (reference sequence). DNA for the CDR3: TGTGCCAGCAGCTGGACAGGGGACGTTCAGTACTTC. Its protein product is CASSWTGDVQYF.

The table lists this clonotype with a few counts. The rearrangement uses TRBV19 and TRBJ1-5, with 8 bases lining up with TRBD1. The CDR3 runs to 14 residues. Per the germline V gene, CDR1 is LNHDA and CDR2 is SQIVND (reference sequence). The CDR3 loop reads CASEQGDSNQPQHF. As DNA, the CDR3 is TGTGCTAGTGAACAGGGGGATAGCAATCAGCCCCAGCATTTT.

The sample holds a few counts of this clonotype. The chain combines TRBV11-2 with TRBJ2-5; 9 bases align to TRBD2. Germline V gene sequence: CDR1 SGHAT, CDR2 FQNNGV. V dropped 1 base and J dropped 3; count of bases not matched to a gene: 3. The length of the CDR3 is 15 residues. The CDR3 here is CASSLGVAGEETQYF. The CDR3 nucleotides read TGTGCCAGCAGCTTAGGGGTAGCGGGAGAAGAGACCCAGTACTTC. The variable domain in full, completed from reference TRBV11-2 and TRBJ2-5, reads EAGVAQSPRYKIIEKRQSVAFWCNPISGHATLYWYQQILGQGPKLLIQFQNNGVVDDSQLPKDRFSAERLKGVDSTLKIQPAKLEDSAVYLCASSLGVAGEETQYFGPGTRLLVL.

This clonotype was counted many times. The V call is TRBV6-1, the J call TRBJ2-7; a possible D gene is TRBD2 (6 bases). V lost 5 bases, J lost 6 bases, and 17 bases lay in between. CDR1 MNHNS and CDR2 SASEGT come from the germline V gene. The length of the CDR3 is 14 residues. The CDR3 sequence is CASSKTRAGGEQYF. In DNA form, the CDR3 reads TGTGCCAGCAGTAAGACTAGGGCCGGCGGCGAGCAGTACTTC.

This clonotype was counted ten times or more. V is TRBV19 and J is TRBJ1-5, with D possibly matching TRBD1 (5 bases). Trimming removed 3 bases from V and 1 base from J, with 16 bases in between. Per the germline V gene, CDR1 is LNHDA and CDR2 is SQIVND (reference sequence). The CDR3 has 17 amino acids. The CDR3 DNA is TGTGCCAGTAGTATGATTCCCGGGACGGCAAGCAATCAGCCCCAGCATTTT. This encodes CASSMIPGTASNQPQHF.

Only a few counts were recorded for this clonotype. The chain employs TRBV20-1 and TRBJ2-7, with 11 bases that match TRBD2. This CDR3 spans 14 amino acids. The trim removed 2 bases at V and 5 bases at J, leaving 5 bases unmatched. CDR1 DFQATT and CDR2 SNEGSKA come from the germline V gene (reference sequence). The CDR3 bases are TGCAGTGCTAGAATTACTAGCGGGAGAGACGAGCAGTACTTC. Its translation: CSARITSGRDEQYF.

V usage is TRBV4-3 and J usage is TRBJ2-5; no clear D gene. The CDR3 sequence is 14 residues long. V lost 4 bases, J lost 5 bases, and 14 bases lay in between. The germline CDR1 and CDR2 sequences are LGHNA and YSLEER. DNA for the CDR3: TGCGCCAGCAGCCCCCGCCACATGGGGGAGACCCAGTACTTC. Its translation: CASSPRHMGETQYF.

This clonotype came up a few times. The V call is TRBV20-1, the J call TRBJ2-7; TRBD2 agrees at 11 bases. The V segment lost 3 bases and the J segment 3 bases; nucleotides outside the gene matches: 7. The V gene's germline CDR1 is DFQATT and CDR2 SNEGSKA (reference sequence). The length of the CDR3 is 15 residues. The CDR3 DNA reads as TGCAGTGCTAGGCCTCTAGCGGGAGGCCTCTACGAGCAGTACTTC. Translating gives CSARPLAGGLYEQYF.

This clonotype appeared many times. V gene TRBV27 combines with J gene TRBJ1-1, with a possible D match to TRBD1 (5 bases). Trimming shortened V by 0 bases and J by 5 bases, and 13 bases separated the two germline ends. This CDR3 contains 15 residues. The germline V gene has CDR1 MNHEY and CDR2 SMNVEV (reference sequence). The CDR3 spells CASSLSRGSETEAFF. As DNA, the CDR3 is TGTGCCAGCAGTTTATCGAGGGGTTCAGAAACTGAAGCTTTCTTT.

The rearrangement joins TRBV19 to TRBJ1-1; the D gene is possibly TRBD1 (6 bases). Germline V gene lookup returns CDR1 LNHDA and CDR2 SQIVND (reference sequence). Trimming shortened V by 7 bases and J by 1 base, and 13 bases separated the two germline ends. This CDR3 is 14 amino acids long. CDR3 bases: TGTGCCAGTACCAGAGACAGGTGGAACACTGAAGCTTTCTTT. This codes for CASTRDRWNTEAFF.

The rearrangement uses TRBV6-2 or TRBV6-3 and TRBJ1-5; D might be TRBD1 (6 bases). Germline CDR1 reads MNHEY; CDR2 reads SVGEGT. V was cut by 10 bases and J by 3 bases, with 16 bases left in between. This CDR3 is built from 14 residues. The CDR3 nucleotides are TGTGCCACCTCCCCCCGGGACAACAATCAGCCCCAGCATTTT. Protein: CATSPRDNNQPQHF.